One and the same sample provided the 25 T cell receptor beta chains below, sequenced in a study of T cells after yellow fever vaccination. TCRdb fed the 5' RACE reads into MiXCR, producing one record per CDR3 protein. The sample has 310,000 or so distinct CDR3 sequences; around 6.8% are singletons. Sequenced here: PBMCs, sampled roughly 47 days after the first yellow fever vaccination. The receptors originated from a man younger than 35 who received the YFV17D yellow fever vaccine.

This clonotype showed up just a few times. This chain links TRBV5-6 with TRBJ2-1; 8 bases agree with TRBD2. Germline CDR1 reads SGHDT; CDR2 reads YYEEEE. Trimming removed 1 base from V and 4 bases from J; junction bases left unmatched: 7. This CDR3 contains 16 residues. The CDR3 region has the DNA TGTGCCAGCAGCTTGATGTGGCAGCGGGGGTACAATGAGCAGTTCTTC. This codes for CASSLMWQRGYNEQFF.

Ten or more counts support this clonotype. This chain uses TRBV27 with TRBJ2-1, with a tentative D call TRBD2 (6 bases). Trimming shortened V by 5 bases and J by 6 bases, and 14 bases separated the two germline ends. Germline lookup yields CDR1 MNHEY and CDR2 SMNVEV (reference sequence). This CDR3 contains 14 residues. The CDR3 protein is CASSPRTKLNEQFF. The CDR3 bases are TGTGCCAGCAGTCCGCGGACTAAGCTCAATGAGCAGTTCTTC.

In its sample, this clonotype was seen a few times. This rearrangement joins TRBV4-1 to TRBJ2-6, with 7 bases aligning to TRBD1. V trimming: 1 base; J trimming: 0 bases; junction bases outside the gene matches: 6. The CDR3 spans 18 residues. Germline CDR1 MGHRA, CDR2 YSYEKL. The CDR3 loop is CASSQGWDRYSGANVLTF. The CDR3 nucleotides read TGCGCCAGCAGCCAAGGTTGGGACAGATACTCTGGGGCCAACGTCCTGACTTTC.

This clonotype has a handful of counts. CDR3 coding DNA: TGCAGTGCTAGAAGCAGGGGTATTGGCACTGAAGCTTTCTTT. Its translation is CSARSRGIGTEAFF. V is TRBV20-1 and J is TRBJ1-1; possibly TRBD1 for D (6 bases). Germline CDR1 reads DFQATT; CDR2 reads SNEGSKA (reference sequence). V was pared by 2 bases and J by 4 bases, with 14 bases between. The CDR3 extends over 14 amino acids.

This clonotype was seen a handful of times. The rearrangement links TRBV12-3 or TRBV12-4 to TRBJ1-5; 7 bases are a match to TRBD1. There are 16 residues in the CDR3. The junction had 6 bases not matched to a gene; V was cut back by 3 bases and J by 1 base. CDR3 bases: TGTGCCAGCAGTTTGGAGGGGGCCGGGAGCAATCAGCCCCAGCATTTT. It yields the protein CASSLEGAGSNQPQHF.

The CDR3 sequence is CASSPGGGAVNEQFF. The CDR3 bases are TGTGCCAGCTCACCAGGCGGGGGGGCCGTGAATGAGCAGTTCTTC. This chain joins TRBV18 and TRBJ2-1; TRBD2 aligns across 9 bases. The trim removed 2 bases at V and 7 bases at J, leaving 6 bases unmatched. Germline V gives CDR1 KGHSH, CDR2 LQKENI. The CDR3 extends over 15 amino acids. Based on the CDR3 plus reference TRBV18 and TRBJ2-1, the full variable domain is NAGVMQNPRHLVRRRGQEARLRCSPMKGHSHVYWYRQLPEEGLKFMVYLQKENIIDESGMPKERFSAEFPKEGPSILRIQQVVRGDSAAYFCASSPGGGAVNEQFFGPGTRLTVL.

The chain employs TRBV7-9 and TRBJ1-6; D is unresolved. CDR3 length: 13 residues. The V gene's germline CDR1 is SEHNR and CDR2 FQNEAQ (reference sequence). Trimming removed 8 bases from V and 10 bases from J, with 15 bases in between. This chain's CDR3 is CASHPGSSSPLHF. The CDR3 DNA is TGTGCCAGCCACCCGGGGTCGAGCTCACCCCTCCACTTT. Complete variable domain (other parts from reference TRBV7-9 and TRBJ1-6): DTGVSQNPRHKITKRGQNVTFRCDPISEHNRLYWYRQTLGQGPEFLTYFQNEAQLEKSRLLSDRFSAERPKGSFSTLEIQRTEQGDSAMYLCASHPGSSSPLHFGNGTRLTVT.

The chain joins TRBV29-1 to TRBJ2-1; 8 positions agree with TRBD2. CDR1 and CDR2 (germline): SQVTM, ANQGSEA. There are 15 residues in the CDR3. Trimming cost V 4 bases and J 0 bases; bases outside gene matches: 5. The CDR3 loop reads CSVGAGGISYNEQFF. The CDR3 DNA is TGCAGCGTTGGGGCGGGGGGCATCTCCTACAATGAGCAGTTCTTC.

V gene TRBV5-4 combines with J gene TRBJ1-1, with D uncertain. Deletions cut 5 bases from V and 2 bases from J, with 16 bases between. The CDR3 has 15 residues. Germline loops: CDR1 SGHNT, CDR2 YYREEE (reference sequence). CDR3 DNA: TGTGCCAGCAGGGATCAGGAAGGCCATAACACTGAAGCTTTCTTT. Its translation: CASRDQEGHNTEAFF. Combining the CDR3 with reference TRBV5-4 and TRBJ1-1 gives the whole variable domain ETGVTQSPTHLIKTRGQQVTLRCSSQSGHNTVSWYQQALGQGPQFIFQYYREEENGRGNFPPRFSGLQFPNYSSELNVNALELDDSALYLCASRDQEGHNTEAFFGQGTRLTVV.

This clonotype was detected ten times or more. The chain links TRBV6-6 to TRBJ1-3; D is undetermined. This CDR3 comprises 11 residues. The germline gives CDR1 MNHNY, CDR2 SVGAGI (reference sequence). Trimming stripped 6 bases from V and 4 bases from J, with 4 bases between. The DNA for the CDR3 is TGTGCCAGCAGGCCAGGAAACACCATATATTTT. Translating gives CASRPGNTIYF.

The chain employs TRBV7-9 and TRBJ1-1, with D possibly matching TRBD1 (5 bases). The CDR3 has 16 amino acids. Trimming left V 5 bases short and J 0 bases short, with 16 bases between. In germline, CDR1 is SEHNR, CDR2 FQNEAQ (reference sequence). The chain's CDR3 is CASSPPLGGLNTEAFF. CDR3 bases: TGTGCCAGCAGCCCCCCTCTGGGGGGACTGAACACTGAAGCTTTCTTT.

This clonotype was counted a few times. V gene TRBV20-1 combines with J gene TRBJ2-1; D is tentatively TRBD1 or TRBD2 (5 bases each). The ends were cut back, 5 bases at V and 2 bases at J, with 13 bases in the middle. The CDR3 spans 14 residues. CDR1 is DFQATT, CDR2 SNEGSKA, per germline (reference sequence). The CDR3 is CSAGAGAPYNEQFF. DNA for the CDR3: TGCAGTGCTGGGGCGGGTGCCCCCTACAATGAGCAGTTCTTC.

The gene calls are TRBV20-1 and TRBJ2-2, with 8 nucleotides matching TRBD1. The V gene end was trimmed by 2 bases and the J gene end by 5 bases; junction bases not matched to a gene: 7. The V gene's germline CDR1 is DFQATT and CDR2 SNEGSKA (reference sequence). The CDR3 totals 15 residues. CDR3 protein: CSARPPGGRTGELFF. CDR3 bases: TGCAGTGCTAGACCCCCAGGGGGCCGGACCGGGGAGCTGTTTTTT.

This clonotype was seen a few times. The V and J genes are TRBV4-1 and TRBJ1-1; 7 bases agree with TRBD1. This CDR3 spans 14 amino acids. The germline V gene encodes CDR1 MGHRA and CDR2 YSYEKL. With 2 bases clipped from V and 5 bases from J, the junction kept 5 bases outside the gene matches. CDR3 bases: TGCGCCAGCAGCCAAAAAGCAGGGGGAACTGAAGCTTTCTTT. It yields the protein CASSQKAGGTEAFF.

The CDR3 loop reads CASSEITGTGDEKLFF. The CDR3 bases are TGTGCCAGCAGCGAGATCACCGGGACAGGGGATGAAAAACTGTTTTTT. This chain joins TRBV9 and TRBJ1-4, with TRBD1 identical over 10 bases. V gave up 3 bases and J gave up 6 bases; unmatched junction bases: 8. The germline V gene encodes CDR1 SGDLS and CDR2 YYNGEE. This CDR3 contains 16 residues.

This clonotype was seen a handful of times. This sequence joins TRBV4-1 and TRBJ2-1, with 16 bases lining up with TRBD2. V lost 6 bases and J lost 9; bases outside the gene matches: 8. This CDR3 comprises 16 residues. Per the germline V gene, CDR1 is MGHRA and CDR2 is YSYEKL. CDR3 protein: CASRYSGTSGGGEQFF. The CDR3 DNA is TGCGCCAGCAGATACTCCGGGACTAGCGGGGGGGGTGAGCAGTTCTTC.

The V call is TRBV7-8, the J call TRBJ2-3, with 7 bases identical to TRBD2. The CDR3 extends over 18 amino acids. V lost 4 bases and J lost 0; bases outside the gene matches: 13. The germline CDR1 and CDR2 sequences are SGHVS and FQNEAQ. CDR3 bases: TGTGCCAGCAGCTACCCCCCAGCGGGGCTTACTAGCACAGATACGCAGTATTTT. It encodes CASSYPPAGLTSTDTQYF.

This clonotype was picked up a small number of times. One end of the junction is discordant with germline, which a read error may explain. This chain joins TRBV25-1 and TRBJ2-7, with 11 positions matching TRBD1. CDR3 length: 14 amino acids. Germline lookup yields CDR1 MGHDK and CDR2 SYGVNS. The DNA for the CDR3 is TGTGCCACCAGTGGGGACAGGGGGTCCTACGAGCAGTACTTC. Translated, it gives CATSGDRGSYEQYF.

This clonotype was seen more than once but under ten times. The CDR3 region is CSANRGGGRGETQYF. The CDR3 nucleotides read TGCAGTGCTAATCGAGGAGGGGGGCGAGGGGAGACCCAGTACTTC. J is TRBJ2-5 and V is TRBV20-1; D tentatively reads TRBD1 or TRBD2 (6 bases each). Germline CDR1 DFQATT, CDR2 SNEGSKA (reference sequence). V lost 4 bases, J lost 5 bases, and 20 bases lay in between. The CDR3 spans 15 residues.

This clonotype was seen more than once but under ten times. The rearrangement uses TRBV5-1 and TRBJ2-7; 8 bases fit TRBD2. V lost 3 bases, J lost 3 bases, and 5 bases stayed unmatched. The CDR3 sequence is 14 residues long. Germline CDR1 is SGHRS and CDR2 is YFSETQ. This CDR3 reads CASSSLAGSYEQYV. CDR3 nucleotide sequence: TGCGCCAGCAGCTCCTTAGCGGGAAGCTACGAGCAGTACGTC.

This clonotype was counted a few times. The rearrangement joins TRBV7-9 to TRBJ1-4, with 7 bases fitting TRBD1. CDR1 and CDR2 (germline): SEHNR, FQNEAQ (reference sequence). The CDR3 contains 16 residues. Trimming took 5 bases from V and 5 from J; bases not matched to a gene: 11. For the CDR3, the DNA is TGTGCCAGCAGCCCAAACAGGGGAAGGGGAAATGAAAAACTGTTTTTT. This translates into CASSPNRGRGNEKLFF. The variable domain in full, with the rest retrieved from reference TRBV7-9 and TRBJ1-4, is DTGVSQNPRHKITKRGQNVTFRCDPISEHNRLYWYRQTLGQGPEFLTYFQNEAQLEKSRLLSDRFSAERPKGSFSTLEIQRTEQGDSAMYLCASSPNRGRGNEKLFFGSGTQLSVL.

This clonotype has just a few counts. This chain uses TRBV20-1 with TRBJ2-5, with 12 bases fitting TRBD2. After removal of 1 base from V and 5 bases from J, the junction contained 14 bases not matched to a gene. CDR3 length: 18 residues. CDR1 is DFQATT and CDR2 is SNEGSKA in the germline V gene (reference sequence). CDR3 protein: CSARGSGLAGPWGETQYF. Here the CDR3 DNA reads TGCAGTGCTAGAGGATCGGGACTAGCGGGTCCTTGGGGGGAGACCCAGTACTTC.

This clonotype turned up a few times. V usage is TRBV27 and J usage is TRBJ2-7; 8 bases map to TRBD2. V lost 6 bases and J lost 6; bases outside the gene matches: 13. Germline V lookup: CDR1 MNHEY, CDR2 SMNVEV (reference sequence). There are 15 residues in the CDR3. The CDR3 is CASSFGLADWSEQYF. In DNA form, the CDR3 reads TGTGCCAGCAGCTTCGGACTAGCCGACTGGAGCGAGCAGTACTTC.

The genes are TRBV5-1 and TRBJ2-2; D remains unclear. Trimming shortened V by 4 bases and J by 8 bases, and 0 bases separated the two germline ends. The CDR3 extends over 9 amino acids. The germline CDR1 and CDR2 sequences are SGHRS and YFSETQ. The CDR3, as DNA: TGCGCCAGCAGCGGGGAGCTGTTTTTT. Encoded protein: CASSGELFF.

Only a few counts were recorded for this clonotype. CDR3 in amino acids: CAWSGLTTPGASGYTF. The CDR3 DNA reads as TGTGCCTGGAGTGGCCTAACAACCCCAGGGGCCAGTGGCTACACCTTC. V usage is TRBV30 and J usage is TRBJ1-2; tentative D call: TRBD1 (6 bases). Germline-derived CDR1 and CDR2 are GTSNPN and SVGIG (reference sequence). This CDR3 contains 16 residues. With 1 base removed from V and 7 bases from J, the gap between germline ends came to 22 bases. The entire variable domain, with the rest obtained from reference TRBV30 and TRBJ1-2, is as follows: SQTIHQWPATLVQPVGSPLSLECTVEGTSNPNLYWYRQAAGRGLQLLFYSVGIGQISSEVPQNLSASRPQDRQFILSSKKLLLSDSGFYLCAWSGLTTPGASGYTFGSGTRLTVV.